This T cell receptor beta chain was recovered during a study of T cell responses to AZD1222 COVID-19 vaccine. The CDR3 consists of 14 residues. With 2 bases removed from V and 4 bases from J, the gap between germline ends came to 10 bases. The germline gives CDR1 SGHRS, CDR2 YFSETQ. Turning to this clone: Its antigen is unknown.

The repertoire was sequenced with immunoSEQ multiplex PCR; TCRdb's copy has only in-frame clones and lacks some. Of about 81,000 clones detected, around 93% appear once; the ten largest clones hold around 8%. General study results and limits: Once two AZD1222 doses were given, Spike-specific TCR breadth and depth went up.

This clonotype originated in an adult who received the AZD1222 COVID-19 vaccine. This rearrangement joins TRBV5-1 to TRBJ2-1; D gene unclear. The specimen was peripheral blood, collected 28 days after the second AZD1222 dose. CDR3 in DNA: TGCGCCAGCAGCTTTCCGGACGTATACAATGAGCAGTTCTTC. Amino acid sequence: CASSFPDVYNEQFF.